One and the same sample provided the 27 T cell receptor beta chains below, sequenced in a study of blood T cell repertoires in COVID-19. Libraries were prepared by immunoSEQ multiplex PCR; TCRdb keeps only in-frame clonotypes and omits some of them. Of approximately 270,000 clones listed, 85% to 90% are singletons. Sequenced sample: PBMCs or T cells enriched from blood (not recorded which). The source is a man aged 35 to 55 who had recovered from COVID-19.

In its sample, this clone was seen once. The chain combines TRBV6-5 with TRBJ2-3; no definite D call. CDR1 is MNHEY and CDR2 is SVGAGI in the germline V gene. V shed 6 bases and J shed 0 bases, with 7 bases lying between them. CDR3 length equals 13 residues. The CDR3 nucleotides read TGTGCCAGCAGGCCAACTAGCACAGATACGCAGTATTTT. Residues: CASRPTSTDTQYF.

The genes are TRBV7-2 and TRBJ2-5; the match to TRBD2 covers 7 bases. This CDR3 is built from 15 residues. The germline V gene has CDR1 SGHTA and CDR2 FQGNSA. The V segment lost 1 base and the J segment 3 bases; nucleotides outside the gene matches: 5. In DNA form, the CDR3 reads TGTGCCAGCAGCTTAGAAGGGACTAAAGAAGAGACCCAGTACTTC. Protein product: CASSLEGTKEETQYF. The variable domain in full, completed from reference TRBV7-2 and TRBJ2-5, reads GAGVSQSPSNKVTEKGKDVELRCDPISGHTALYWYRQSLGQGLEFLIYFQGNSAPDKSGLPSDRFSAERTGGSVSTLTIQRTQQEDSAVYLCASSLEGTKEETQYFGPGTRLLVL.

The V gene is TRBV2, the J gene TRBJ1-1, with TRBD1 as a possible D gene (5 bases). Trimming took 7 bases from V and 6 from J, leaving 12 bases between them. CDR1 is SNHLY, CDR2 FYNNEI, per germline. The CDR3 runs 12 residues. The CDR3 nucleotides are TGTGCCAGCACGCAGGGAGGCGCTGAAGCTTTCTTT. Translating it yields CASTQGGAEAFF.

Only one count was recorded for this clone. CDR3 protein: CASTTGTRSRAFF. CDR3 bases: TGTGCCAGCACCACCGGGACAAGATCAAGGGCTTTCTTT. The chain is built from TRBV27 and TRBJ1-1; D possibly corresponds to TRBD1 (6 bases). V lost 7 bases and J 11 bases, leaving 20 bases between the germline ends. The CDR3 has 13 amino acids. The germline V gene encodes CDR1 MNHEY and CDR2 SMNVEV (reference sequence).

V and J are TRBV15 and TRBJ2-3; D unresolved. The V end lost 5 bases, the J end lost 2 bases, and 11 bases lay between the germline ends. Germline V gene lookup returns CDR1 LNHNV and CDR2 YYDKDF (reference sequence). The CDR3 is 14 residues long. The CDR3 coding sequence is TGTGCCACCAGCGTATTTGGGCCCACAGATACGCAGTATTTT. Translated: CATSVFGPTDTQYF.

Details on this clone: Other DNA sequences within the sample encode an identical CDR3. This rearrangement joins TRBV11-2 to TRBJ2-6; D may be TRBD1 (6 bases). There are 19 residues in the CDR3. Germline CDR1 and CDR2: SGHAT and FQNNGV. The germline V and J ends were trimmed by 4 bases and 0 bases, with 19 bases remaining between them. The CDR3 loop reads CASSSPRGRPSSGANVLTF. DNA for the CDR3: TGTGCCAGCAGCTCCCCCAGGGGTCGGCCTAGCTCTGGGGCCAACGTCCTGACTTTC.

V usage is TRBV2 and J usage is TRBJ1-5, with TRBD1 as a possible D gene (6 bases). This CDR3 spans 13 amino acids. V shed 5 bases and J shed 7 bases, with 12 bases lying between them. Germline V gives CDR1 SNHLY, CDR2 FYNNEI. CDR3 in amino acids: CASSLTGRQPQHF. CDR3 DNA sequence: TGTGCCAGCAGTCTAACAGGGCGGCAGCCCCAGCATTTT.

This chain links TRBV12-3 or TRBV12-4 with TRBJ1-3; D ambiguous. Trimming removed 8 bases from V and 2 bases from J, with 7 bases in between. CDR3 length: 12 residues. The CDR3 DNA follows: TGTGCCAGCCTGAGGGCTGGAAACACCATATATTTT. It encodes CASLRAGNTIYF.

This sequence joins TRBV5-1 and TRBJ1-4, with D hard to call. The CDR3 is 14 residues long. Germline CDR1 reads SGHRS; CDR2 reads YFSETQ. V was trimmed by 1 base and J by 6 bases, leaving 10 bases between them. CDR3 sequence (DNA): TGCGCCAGCAGCTTGAATGGCCGGGATGAAAAACTGTTTTTT. It encodes CASSLNGRDEKLFF.

This clone has more than one count but fewer than ten. The CDR3 nucleotides read TGTGCCAGCAGCCCTGGGAGCCATGGCTACACCTTC. Protein sequence: CASSPGSHGYTF. The chain links TRBV7-9 to TRBJ1-2; D is unresolved. Germline V gene lookup returns CDR1 SEHNR and CDR2 FQNEAQ (reference sequence). The CDR3 runs 12 residues. The germline V and J ends were trimmed by 5 bases and 6 bases, with 10 bases remaining between them.

The genes are TRBV12-3 or TRBV12-4 and TRBJ1-6, with TRBD1 matching 12 bases. This CDR3 spans 12 amino acids. CDR3 DNA sequence: TGTGCGATTGGGACAGGGGGCTCACCCCTCCACTTT. Protein product: CAIGTGGSPLHF.

This chain links TRBV7-2 with TRBJ2-5, with 7 bases fitting TRBD2. Germline V CDR1 and CDR2: SGHTA, FQGNSA. The CDR3 has 14 amino acids. With V trimmed by 4 bases and J by 3 bases, 5 bases remained unmatched. Here the CDR3 DNA reads TGTGCCAGCAGCTCCGTGCGGGGGAAAGAGACCCAGTACTTC. It encodes CASSSVRGKETQYF.

The chain recombines TRBV5-1 with TRBJ1-5; D gene ambiguous. Per the germline V gene, CDR1 is SGHRS and CDR2 is YFSETQ. This CDR3 region has 13 residues. V lost 5 bases and J 0 bases, leaving 6 bases between the germline ends. The CDR3 coding sequence is TGCGCCAGCAGGGCGGATAGCAATCAGCCCCAGCATTTT. Protein sequence: CASRADSNQPQHF.

This CDR3 is CASSLFPPTASSEADTQYF. The CDR3 DNA reads as TGTGCCAGCAGTTTATTTCCTCCCACGGCCAGCAGTGAGGCAGATACGCAGTATTTT. The chain links TRBV28 to TRBJ2-3; D gene uncertain. Looked up from germline, CDR1 is MDHEN and CDR2 is SYDVKM. CDR3 size: 19 residues. V lost 1 base and J lost 4, with 24 bases in between.

This rearrangement joins TRBV3-1 (or the pseudogene TRBV3-2) to TRBJ2-3; possible D gene TRBD2, 5 bases. The CDR3 spans 15 residues. V dropped 0 bases and J dropped 1 base, with 8 bases sitting between them. CDR1 and CDR2 from the germline V gene are LGHDT and YNNKEL (reference sequence). CDR3 in DNA: TGTGCCAGCAGCCAAGAGGGAGCGGGCACAGATACGCAGTATTTT. This gives the protein CASSQEGAGTDTQYF.

This chain joins TRBV5-1 and TRBJ2-3; 8 bases are shared with TRBD2. The trim removed 1 base at V and 2 bases at J, leaving 3 bases unmatched. In germline, CDR1 is SGHRS, CDR2 YFSETQ. CDR3 length equals 15 residues. CDR3 sequence (DNA): TGCGCCAGCAGCTTGACGGGACTAGTCACAGATACGCAGTATTTT. It is translated as CASSLTGLVTDTQYF.

The V call is TRBV18, the J call TRBJ1-3, with TRBD1 identical over 12 bases. Germline CDR1 reads KGHSH; CDR2 reads LQKENI. V lost 2 bases and J lost 0; bases outside the gene matches: 11. The CDR3 has 20 residues. The CDR3 DNA reads as TGTGCCAGCTCACCAAGCTCGGGACAGGGGGCCGCCAACTCTGGAAACACCATATATTTT. Protein: CASSPSSGQGAANSGNTIYF.

This clone was found once. V usage is TRBV6-6 and J usage is TRBJ1-2; D ambiguous. The CDR3 loop spans 15 amino acids. Germline CDR1 MNHNY, CDR2 SVGAGI (reference sequence). Trimming shortened V by 0 bases and J by 2 bases, and 10 bases separated the two germline ends. The CDR3 region is CASSYSRHGNYGYTF. The CDR3 coding sequence is TGTGCCAGCAGTTACTCGAGACACGGAAACTATGGCTACACCTTC.

V is TRBV7-9 and J is TRBJ2-3; a possible D gene is TRBD2 (6 bases). Trimming removed 5 bases at V and 4 bases at J, with 19 bases between. The CDR3 has 16 residues. The germline V gene encodes CDR1 SEHNR and CDR2 FQNEAQ (reference sequence). CDR3 protein: CASSPDQFPGADTQYF. CDR3 DNA sequence: TGTGCCAGCAGCCCAGACCAGTTCCCGGGGGCAGATACGCAGTATTTT.

This clone was seen once. V gene TRBV6-4 combines with J gene TRBJ2-2; 9 nucleotides agree with TRBD1. J was trimmed by 5 bases and V by 1 base; bases with no gene match: 5. In germline, CDR1 is MRHNA, CDR2 SNTAGT. This CDR3 comprises 16 residues. CDR3: CASSDLGQGGTGELFF. As DNA, the CDR3 is TGTGCCAGCAGTGACTTGGGACAGGGCGGTACCGGGGAGCTGTTTTTT.

V gene TRBV29-1 combines with J gene TRBJ2-1; weak D call: TRBD1 (6 bases). CDR3 length: 12 amino acids. The germline CDR1 and CDR2 sequences are SQVTM and ANQGSEA. The germline V and J ends were trimmed by 7 bases and 6 bases, with 13 bases remaining between them. The CDR3 spells CSAELTGNEQFF. The CDR3, as DNA: TGCAGCGCCGAACTGACAGGCAATGAGCAGTTCTTC.

The chain combines TRBV5-1 with TRBJ1-1; possibly TRBD1 for D (6 bases). Trimming stripped 3 bases from V and 4 bases from J, with 16 bases between. Germline CDR1 is SGHRS and CDR2 is YFSETQ. This CDR3 has 15 residues. This chain's CDR3 is CASSSEGGSITEAFF. In DNA form, the CDR3 reads TGCGCCAGCAGCTCAGAGGGGGGGTCTATCACTGAAGCTTTCTTT. Full variable domain (remainder filled in from reference TRBV5-1 and TRBJ1-1): KAGVTQTPRYLIKTRGQQVTLSCSPISGHRSVSWYQQTPGQGLQFLFEYFSETQRNKGNFPGRFSGRQFSNSRSEMNVSTLELGDSALYLCASSSEGGSITEAFFGQGTRLTVV.

This rearrangement joins TRBV18 to TRBJ2-7; TRBD1 matches 10 bases. This CDR3 region has 15 residues. Losses at the gene ends were 3 bases for V and 1 base for J; bases not matched to a gene: 3. Germline CDR1 KGHSH, CDR2 LQKENI. CDR3 region: CASSPGDRGSYEQYF. For the CDR3, the DNA is TGTGCCAGCTCACCGGGGGACAGGGGTTCCTACGAGCAGTACTTC.

The chain combines TRBV5-3 with TRBJ2-7; D possibly corresponds to TRBD1 (6 bases). TRBV5-3 is recorded as an ORF, its role being uncertain. CDR3 length: 17 amino acids. Between the trimmed V and J ends, which lost 2 bases and 3 bases, there was a span of 21 bases. CDR3 bases: TGTGCCAGAAGCTTCGATTGTAATACAGGGAGATACTACGAGCAGTACTTC. It codes for CARSFDCNTGRYYEQYF.

This clone was observed a handful of times. V usage is TRBV7-8 and J usage is TRBJ2-7; D is unclear. The germline CDR1 and CDR2 sequences are SGHVS and FQNEAQ. The CDR3 runs 13 residues. Trimming pared 1 base from V and 3 bases from J, leaving 7 bases between. Here the CDR3 DNA reads TGTGCCAGCAGCTTAGGAGTGGTCTACGAGCAGTACTTC. Protein: CASSLGVVYEQYF.

The chain carries TRBV5-4 and TRBJ2-1; a weak D match, TRBD2 (6 bases). This CDR3 contains 15 residues. CDR1 SGHNT and CDR2 YYREEE come from the germline V gene (reference sequence). The germline V and J ends were trimmed by 0 bases and 4 bases, with 11 bases remaining between them. CDR3 bases: TGTGCCAGCAGCTTGGGACTAGACAGTTACAATGAGCAGTTCTTC. Its translation: CASSLGLDSYNEQFF. The full variable domain, completed using reference TRBV5-4 and TRBJ2-1, is ETGVTQSPTHLIKTRGQQVTLRCSSQSGHNTVSWYQQALGQGPQFIFQYYREEENGRGNFPPRFSGLQFPNYSSELNVNALELDDSALYLCASSLGLDSYNEQFFGPGTRLTVL.

This chain connects TRBV18 to TRBJ1-1; 10 bases are shared with TRBD1. The germline V gene encodes CDR1 KGHSH and CDR2 LQKENI. This CDR3 contains 16 residues. With V trimmed by 3 bases and J by 0 bases, 4 bases remained unmatched. The CDR3 sequence is CASSPGQGTLNTEAFF. CDR3 coding DNA: TGTGCCAGCTCACCGGGACAGGGGACCCTGAACACTGAAGCTTTCTTT.